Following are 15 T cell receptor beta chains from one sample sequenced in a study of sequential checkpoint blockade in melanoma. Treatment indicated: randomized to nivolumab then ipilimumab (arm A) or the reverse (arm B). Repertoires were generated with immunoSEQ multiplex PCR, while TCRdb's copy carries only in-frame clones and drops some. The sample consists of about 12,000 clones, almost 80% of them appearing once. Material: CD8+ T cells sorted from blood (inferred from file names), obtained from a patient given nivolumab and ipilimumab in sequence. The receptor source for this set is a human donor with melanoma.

As DNA, the CDR3 is TGCGCCAGCAGCCCGGAGGCCCAGGGGGGAGGTGGCTACACCTTC. Translating gives CASSPEAQGGGGYTF. This rearrangement joins TRBV5-1 to TRBJ1-2, with 7 nucleotides matching TRBD1. The CDR3 is made up of 15 amino acids. Germline V gene lookup returns CDR1 SGHRS and CDR2 YFSETQ. V shed 4 bases, J shed 7 bases, and the junction held 13 bases outside the gene matches. The entire variable domain, with the rest obtained from reference TRBV5-1 and TRBJ1-2, is as follows: KAGVTQTPRYLIKTRGQQVTLSCSPISGHRSVSWYQQTPGQGLQFLFEYFSETQRNKGNFPGRFSGRQFSNSRSEMNVSTLELGDSALYLCASSPEAQGGGGYTFGSGTRLTVV.

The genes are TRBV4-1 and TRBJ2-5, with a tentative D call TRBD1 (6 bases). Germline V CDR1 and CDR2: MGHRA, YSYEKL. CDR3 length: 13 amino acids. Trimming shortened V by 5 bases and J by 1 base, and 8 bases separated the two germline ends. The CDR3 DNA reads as TGCGCCAGCAGCGAACAGGGCCAAGAGACCCAGTACTTC. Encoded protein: CASSEQGQETQYF.

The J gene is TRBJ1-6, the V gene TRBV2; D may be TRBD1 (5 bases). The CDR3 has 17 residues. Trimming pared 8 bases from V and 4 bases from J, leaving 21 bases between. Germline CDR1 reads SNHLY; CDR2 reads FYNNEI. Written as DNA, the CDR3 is TGTGCCAGCCTACAGGAAGACACGAACTTATATAATTCACCCCTCCACTTT. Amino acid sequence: CASLQEDTNLYNSPLHF.

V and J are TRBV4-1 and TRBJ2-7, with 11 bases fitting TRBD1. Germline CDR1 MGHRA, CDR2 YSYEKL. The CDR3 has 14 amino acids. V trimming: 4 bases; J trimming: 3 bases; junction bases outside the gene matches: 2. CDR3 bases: TGCGCCAGCAGCCTGGGACAGGGGGACTACGAGCAGTACTTC. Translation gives CASSLGQGDYEQYF.

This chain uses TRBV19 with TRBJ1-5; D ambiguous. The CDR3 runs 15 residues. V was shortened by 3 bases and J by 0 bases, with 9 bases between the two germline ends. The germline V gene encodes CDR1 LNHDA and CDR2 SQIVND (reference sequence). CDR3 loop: CASSISGFSNQPQHF. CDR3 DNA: TGTGCCAGTAGTATCTCGGGGTTTAGCAATCAGCCCCAGCATTTT.

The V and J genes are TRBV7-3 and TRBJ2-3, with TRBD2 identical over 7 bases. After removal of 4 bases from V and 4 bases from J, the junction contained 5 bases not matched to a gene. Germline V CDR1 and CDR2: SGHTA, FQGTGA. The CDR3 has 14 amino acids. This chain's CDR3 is CASSSLAGPDTQYF. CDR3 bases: TGTGCCAGCAGCTCCTTAGCGGGTCCAGATACGCAGTATTTT.

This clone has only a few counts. Here the CDR3 DNA reads TGTGCCATCCCACAGGGCCTGCCTCAAGAGACCCAGTACTTC. This codes for CAIPQGLPQETQYF. The rearrangement joins TRBV10-3 to TRBJ2-5, with D possibly TRBD1 on 6 matching bases. The CDR3 runs 14 residues. Trimming removed 8 bases from V and 2 bases from J, with 15 bases in between. Germline loops: CDR1 ENHRY, CDR2 SYGVKD.

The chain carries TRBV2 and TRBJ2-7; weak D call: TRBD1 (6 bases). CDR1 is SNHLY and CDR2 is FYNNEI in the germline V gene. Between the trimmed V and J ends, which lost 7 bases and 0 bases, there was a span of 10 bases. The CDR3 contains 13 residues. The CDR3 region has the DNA TGTGCCAGCATCGACAGGAACTCCTACGAGCAGTACTTC. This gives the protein CASIDRNSYEQYF.

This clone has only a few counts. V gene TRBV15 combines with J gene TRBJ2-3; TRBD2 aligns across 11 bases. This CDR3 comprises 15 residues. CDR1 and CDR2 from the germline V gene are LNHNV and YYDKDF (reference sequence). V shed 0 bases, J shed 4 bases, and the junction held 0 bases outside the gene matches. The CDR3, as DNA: TGTGCCACCAGCAGAGATAGCGGGGGGGCAGATACGCAGTATTTT. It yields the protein CATSRDSGGADTQYF. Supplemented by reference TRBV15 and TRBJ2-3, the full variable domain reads DAMVIQNPRYQVTQFGKPVTLSCSQTLNHNVMYWYQQKSSQAPKLLFHYYDKDFNNEADTPDNFQSRRPNTSFCFLDIRSPGLGDTAMYLCATSRDSGGADTQYFGPGTRLTVL.

CDR3 in amino acids: CATRDRPSNIQYF. In DNA form, the CDR3 reads TGTGCCACCAGAGACAGGCCTTCAAACATTCAGTACTTC. The chain recombines TRBV15 with TRBJ2-4; maybe TRBD1 (6 bases). V lost 6 bases and J lost 6, with 12 bases in between. Germline V gene lookup returns CDR1 LNHNV and CDR2 YYDKDF (reference sequence). CDR3 size: 13 residues.

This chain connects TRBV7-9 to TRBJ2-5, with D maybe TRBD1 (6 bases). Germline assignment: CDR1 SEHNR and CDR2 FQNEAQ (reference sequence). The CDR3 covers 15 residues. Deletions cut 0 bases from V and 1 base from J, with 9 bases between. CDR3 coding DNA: TGTGCCAGCAGCTTAGCGGCAGGGGCCCAAGAGACCCAGTACTTC. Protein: CASSLAAGAQETQYF. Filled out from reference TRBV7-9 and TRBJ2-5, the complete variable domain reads DTGVSQNPRHKITKRGQNVTFRCDPISEHNRLYWYRQTLGQGPEFLTYFQNEAQLEKSRLLSDRFSAERPKGSFSTLEIQRTEQGDSAMYLCASSLAAGAQETQYFGPGTRLLVL.

CDR3 amino acids: CASSPQGGASHEQYF. The CDR3, as DNA: TGTGCCAGCAGTCCCCAGGGGGGCGCTTCCCACGAGCAGTACTTC. The chain couples TRBV7-8 to TRBJ2-7, with D possibly being TRBD1 (7 bases). The CDR3 covers 15 residues. V was trimmed by 6 bases and J by 5 bases, leaving 20 bases between them. Germline V gene data show CDR1 as SGHVS and CDR2 as FQNEAQ.

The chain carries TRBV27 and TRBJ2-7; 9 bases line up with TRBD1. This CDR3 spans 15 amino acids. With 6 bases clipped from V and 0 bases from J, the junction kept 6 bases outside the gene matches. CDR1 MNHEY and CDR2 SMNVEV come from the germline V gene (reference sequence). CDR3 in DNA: TGTGCCAGCAGGATAACAGGGGGCGACTCCTACGAGCAGTACTTC. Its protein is CASRITGGDSYEQYF.

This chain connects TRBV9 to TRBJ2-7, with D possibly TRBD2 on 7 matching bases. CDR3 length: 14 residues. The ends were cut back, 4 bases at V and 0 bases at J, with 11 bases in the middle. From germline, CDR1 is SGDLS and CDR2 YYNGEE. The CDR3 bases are TGTGCCAGCAGCAGGGGGGGGAGCTCCTACGAGCAGTACTTC. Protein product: CASSRGGSSYEQYF.

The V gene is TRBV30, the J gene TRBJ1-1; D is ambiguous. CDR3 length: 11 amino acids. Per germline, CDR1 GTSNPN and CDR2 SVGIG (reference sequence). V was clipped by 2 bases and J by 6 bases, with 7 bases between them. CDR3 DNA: TGTGCCTGGAGTATGACATCTGAAGCTTTCTTT. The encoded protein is CAWSMTSEAFF.